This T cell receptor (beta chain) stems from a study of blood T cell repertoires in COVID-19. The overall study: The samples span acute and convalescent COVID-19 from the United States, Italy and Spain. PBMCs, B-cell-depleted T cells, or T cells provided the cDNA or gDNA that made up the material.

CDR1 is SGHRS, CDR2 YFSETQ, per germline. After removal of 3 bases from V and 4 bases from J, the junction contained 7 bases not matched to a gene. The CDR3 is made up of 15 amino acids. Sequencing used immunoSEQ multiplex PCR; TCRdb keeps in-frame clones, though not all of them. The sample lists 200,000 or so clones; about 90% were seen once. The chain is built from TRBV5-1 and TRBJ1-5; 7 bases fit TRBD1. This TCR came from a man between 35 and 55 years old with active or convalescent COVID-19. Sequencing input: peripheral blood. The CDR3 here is CASSSSPGGNQPQHF. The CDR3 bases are TGCGCCAGCAGCTCATCCCCAGGGGGAAATCAGCCCCAGCATTTT. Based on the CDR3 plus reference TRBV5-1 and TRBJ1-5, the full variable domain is KAGVTQTPRYLIKTRGQQVTLSCSPISGHRSVSWYQQTPGQGLQFLFEYFSETQRNKGNFPGRFSGRQFSNSRSEMNVSTLELGDSALYLCASSSSPGGNQPQHFGDGTRLSIL.